What follows are 18 T cell receptor beta chains derived from one specimen sequenced in a study of blood T cell repertoires in COVID-19. The repertoire was sequenced with immunoSEQ multiplex PCR; TCRdb's copy has only in-frame clones and lacks some. The profile shows about 230,000 clones, approximately 90% of them singletons. Sequencing was done on a sample of peripheral blood. Receptors originate from a man over 45 with COVID-19, enrolled during active disease.

In DNA, the CDR3 is TGTGCCAGCAGCGCCTCGGGGGTCCCCCGCTATGGCTACACCTTC. Its translation is CASSASGVPRYGYTF. The chain links TRBV7-2 to TRBJ1-2, with a weak D call TRBD1 (5 bases). CDR1 SGHTA and CDR2 FQGNSA come from the germline V gene. The CDR3 totals 15 residues. Trimming removed 5 bases from V and 4 bases from J, with 17 bases in between.

This clone was counted between two and nine times. The rearrangement links TRBV5-1 to TRBJ2-3; TRBD2 is a possible D gene (6 bases). The CDR3 loop spans 16 amino acids. Germline V gene lookup returns CDR1 SGHRS and CDR2 YFSETQ. The V end lost 4 bases, the J end lost 3 bases, and 18 bases lay between the germline ends. CDR3 nucleotides: TGCGCCAGCAGCCCCCCCAGGGTTGGGGGGACAGATACGCAGTATTTT. This codes for CASSPPRVGGTDTQYF. Filled out from reference TRBV5-1 and TRBJ2-3, the complete variable domain reads KAGVTQTPRYLIKTRGQQVTLSCSPISGHRSVSWYQQTPGQGLQFLFEYFSETQRNKGNFPGRFSGRQFSNSRSEMNVSTLELGDSALYLCASSPPRVGGTDTQYFGPGTRLTVL.

To note about this clone: Other DNA sequences in the sample encode the same CDR3. The genes are TRBV5-6 and TRBJ1-5, with a weak D call TRBD1 (5 bases). There are 15 residues in the CDR3. The germline gives CDR1 SGHDT, CDR2 YYEEEE. V shed 0 bases and J shed 1 base, with 8 bases lying between them. CDR3 DNA sequence: TGTGCCAGCAGCTTGGCCGGGGGAAGCAATCAGCCCCAGCATTTT. Protein product: CASSLAGGSNQPQHF.

The gene calls are TRBV5-1 and TRBJ2-1; the match to TRBD1 covers 9 bases. V was clipped by 4 bases and J by 0 bases; unmatched bases: 5. This CDR3 contains 16 residues. The germline gives CDR1 SGHRS, CDR2 YFSETQ. The DNA for the CDR3 is TGCGCCAGCAGCCCCGGGACAGGGAGCTCCTACAATGAGCAGTTCTTC. Residues: CASSPGTGSSYNEQFF.

This clone was found once. The chain links TRBV19 to TRBJ2-7; D not certain. Germline loops: CDR1 LNHDA, CDR2 SQIVND (reference sequence). The CDR3 totals 14 residues. The V and J ends lost 1 base and 2 bases respectively, with 9 bases between them. CDR3 in DNA: TGTGCCAGTAGTATAGCCGGTGAACCCTACGAGCAGTACTTC. This translates into CASSIAGEPYEQYF.

Concerning this clone itself: At one boundary the junction diverges from the germline segment, which might be a read error. The chain has TRBV5-3 and TRBJ1-1; D gene uncertain. TRBV5-3 falls under the ORF class, with uncertain function. The CDR3 length is 8 residues. Here the CDR3 reads CARSLLKF. CDR3 nucleotides: TGTGCCAGAAGCTTGTTAAAATTT.

This clone was observed a single time. The chain combines TRBV18 with TRBJ2-7, with 7 bases identical to TRBD1. Germline-derived CDR1 and CDR2 are KGHSH and LQKENI. The CDR3 extends over 15 amino acids. V shed 2 bases, J shed 6 bases, and the junction held 10 bases outside the gene matches. In DNA form, the CDR3 reads TGTGCCAGCTCACCATCGGGACAGCAGCTTGGCGAGCAGTACTTC. Amino acid sequence: CASSPSGQQLGEQYF.

The rearrangement joins TRBV14 to TRBJ1-1; D might be TRBD1 (5 bases). Trimming pared 0 bases from V and 0 bases from J, leaving 8 bases between. The CDR3 consists of 15 residues. The germline CDR1 and CDR2 sequences are SGHDN and FVKESK. The CDR3 reads CASSQEGLLNTEAFF. In DNA, the CDR3 is TGTGCCAGCAGCCAAGAGGGACTGCTGAACACTGAAGCTTTCTTT.

V usage is TRBV7-6 and J usage is TRBJ1-3; the match to TRBD1 covers 9 bases. The germline CDR1 and CDR2 sequences are SGHVS and FNYEAQ. The ends lost 4 bases at V and 0 bases at J; junction bases unmatched: 16. The CDR3 contains 20 residues. The CDR3 here is CASSSPAGQGFPLSGNTIYF. Here the CDR3 DNA reads TGTGCCAGCAGCTCTCCCGCGGGACAGGGTTTCCCTCTCTCTGGAAACACCATATATTTT.

The chain uses TRBV19 and TRBJ1-1, with D perhaps TRBD1 (5 bases). The CDR3 runs 15 residues. Germline V gene lookup returns CDR1 LNHDA and CDR2 SQIVND (reference sequence). Trimming pared 6 bases from V and 4 bases from J, leaving 18 bases between. CDR3 coding DNA: TGTGCCAGTAGCATGGGGATACCAGGGTTCACTGAAGCTTTCTTT. It is translated as CASSMGIPGFTEAFF.

The chain carries TRBV28 and TRBJ2-2, with D unclear. The CDR3 spans 11 residues. Between the trimmed V and J ends, which lost 8 bases and 6 bases, there was a span of 7 bases. CDR1 and CDR2 from the germline V gene are MDHEN and SYDVKM. CDR3 DNA sequence: TGTGCCAGCGAGGATTCCGGGGAGCTGTTTTTT. Translation: CASEDSGELFF.

The chain carries TRBV4-1 and TRBJ2-3; tentative D call: TRBD1 (6 bases). The CDR3 consists of 15 residues. V lost 2 bases to trimming and J lost 2 bases, with 11 bases between them. Looked up from germline, CDR1 is MGHRA and CDR2 is YSYEKL. CDR3 amino acids: CASSQLQGFTDTQYF. CDR3 nucleotide sequence: TGCGCCAGCAGCCAACTACAGGGATTCACAGATACGCAGTATTTT.

The chain uses TRBV7-8 and TRBJ1-2; perhaps TRBD1 as D (6 bases). Trimming cost V 0 bases and J 7 bases, with 12 bases left between them. The CDR3 is made up of 14 amino acids. Germline assignment: CDR1 SGHVS and CDR2 FQNEAQ. This chain's CDR3 is CASSLAGKGGGYTF. The DNA of the CDR3 is TGTGCCAGCAGCTTAGCAGGAAAAGGGGGTGGCTACACCTTC.

This CDR3 reads CASSEGRGAPNEQFF. For the CDR3, the DNA is TGTGCCAGCAGTGAGGGGCGGGGGGCCCCCAATGAGCAGTTCTTC. This sequence joins TRBV6-1 and TRBJ2-1, with 8 bases identical to TRBD2. In germline, CDR1 is MNHNS, CDR2 SASEGT. Trimming removed 3 bases from V and 6 bases from J; junction bases left unmatched: 7. CDR3 length equals 15 residues.

V is TRBV2 and J is TRBJ2-1; 12 nucleotides match TRBD2. After removal of 7 bases from V and 9 bases from J, the junction contained 13 bases not matched to a gene. From germline, CDR1 is SNHLY and CDR2 FYNNEI. CDR3 length equals 16 residues. The CDR3 protein is CASTPQTSGGLGEQFF. CDR3 nucleotide sequence: TGTGCCAGCACCCCTCAGACTAGCGGGGGCCTTGGTGAGCAGTTCTTC.

The chain links TRBV7-6 to TRBJ2-3, with TRBD2 matching over 7 bases. Germline V gives CDR1 SGHVS, CDR2 FNYEAQ. The trim removed 1 base at V and 2 bases at J, leaving 6 bases unmatched. The CDR3 runs 16 residues. This CDR3 reads CASSLGASGVTDTQYF. The CDR3 nucleotides read TGTGCCAGCAGCTTAGGGGCTAGCGGAGTCACAGATACGCAGTATTTT.

The gene calls are TRBV11-1 and TRBJ1-6; D gene unclear. Between the trimmed V and J ends, which lost 5 bases and 7 bases, there was a span of 9 bases. Germline lookup yields CDR1 SGHAT and CDR2 FQDESV (reference sequence). The CDR3 length is 13 residues. CDR3 nucleotides: TGTGCCAGCAGCCGAACGAGGAATTCACCCCTCCACTTT. Amino acids: CASSRTRNSPLHF.

The rearrangement uses TRBV27 and TRBJ2-7; D is possibly TRBD2 (7 bases). V was trimmed by 4 bases and J by 0 bases, leaving 19 bases between them. Germline CDR1 and CDR2: MNHEY and SMNVEV (reference sequence). The CDR3 is made up of 17 amino acids. The DNA for the CDR3 is TGTGCCAGCAGTTACGACTGGTCGGGGGGCAGCTCCTACGAGCAGTACTTC. This gives the protein CASSYDWSGGSSYEQYF.